Below are 21 T cell receptor beta chains sequenced from a single sample in a study of OX40 agonist ivuxolimab in advanced cancers. Some clones are missing from TCRdb's copy, which holds only in-frame ones; the method was immunoSEQ multiplex PCR. The profile shows about 58,000 clones, approximately 88% of them singletons. The sample consisted of CD4+ or CD8+ T cells sorted from blood, taken in a trial of the OX40 agonist ivuxolimab. Every receptor here comes from an adult with an advanced solid tumor such as melanoma, head and neck, liver or kidney cancer.

The chain employs TRBV14 and TRBJ2-2, with D tentatively TRBD2 (6 bases). The germline V and J ends were trimmed by 3 bases and 5 bases, with 10 bases remaining between them. Germline assignment: CDR1 SGHDN and CDR2 FVKESK. This CDR3 region has 14 residues. The CDR3 DNA is TGTGCCAGCAGCCAGTTAGCGGATACCGGGGAGCTGTTTTTT. It yields the protein CASSQLADTGELFF. Based on the CDR3 plus reference TRBV14 and TRBJ2-2, the full variable domain is EAGVTQFPSHSVIEKGQTVTLRCDPISGHDNLYWYRRVMGKEIKFLLHFVKESKQDESGMPNNRFLAERTGGTYSTLKVQPAELEDSGVYFCASSQLADTGELFFGEGSRLTVL.

The V call is TRBV6-1, the J call TRBJ2-5; 10 bases align to TRBD1. The germline V gene encodes CDR1 MNHNS and CDR2 SASEGT. V shed 4 bases and J 5 bases; nucleotides not matched to a gene: 7. The CDR3 runs 15 residues. The CDR3 bases are TGTGCCAGCAGTGCCAGAGGACAGGGGGACGAGACCCAGTACTTC. Its translation: CASSARGQGDETQYF.

This sequence joins TRBV10-3 and TRBJ2-7, with TRBD2 matching 15 bases. CDR1 and CDR2 from the germline V gene are ENHRY and SYGVKD. The CDR3 loop spans 16 amino acids. V was pared by 5 bases and J by 2 bases, with 4 bases of the junction left unmatched. Here the CDR3 DNA reads TGTGCCATCAGTCCGGGACTAGCGGGAGGAGCCTACGAGCAGTACTTC. Amino acid sequence: CAISPGLAGGAYEQYF.

The V call is TRBV5-1, the J call TRBJ2-3, with 9 bases aligning to TRBD1. CDR1 and CDR2 from the germline V gene are SGHRS and YFSETQ. This CDR3 is 16 amino acids long. The J segment lost 3 bases and the V segment lost 5 bases, leaving 10 bases of the junction unmatched. CDR3 loop: CASRSHRGLGTDTQYF. Written as DNA, the CDR3 is TGCGCCAGCAGATCCCACAGGGGGCTCGGAACAGATACGCAGTATTTT.

This chain uses TRBV7-3 with TRBJ2-7; D remains unclear. Between the trimmed V and J ends, which lost 2 bases and 2 bases, there was a span of 7 bases. The length of the CDR3 is 13 residues. Germline V CDR1 and CDR2: SGHTA, FQGTGA. Here the CDR3 DNA reads TGTGCCAGCAGCTTAGGGAACACCTACGAGCAGTACTTC. Translating gives CASSLGNTYEQYF.

The V and J genes are TRBV2 and TRBJ1-1; D unresolved. With 1 base removed from V and 7 bases from J, the gap between germline ends came to 10 bases. Germline values: CDR1 SNHLY, CDR2 FYNNEI. The CDR3 runs 13 residues. The CDR3, as DNA: TGTGCCAGCAGTGAAGACTACGCCTATGAAGCTTTCTTT. Its translation: CASSEDYAYEAFF.

This clone turned up a few times. V usage is TRBV30 and J usage is TRBJ1-5; tentatively, D is TRBD1 (5 bases). This CDR3 is built from 13 residues. V was trimmed by 7 bases and J by 2 bases, leaving 12 bases between them. Per germline, CDR1 GTSNPN and CDR2 SVGIG (reference sequence). The CDR3 bases are TGTGCCTACAATCAGGGAGGCAATCAGCCCCAGCATTTT. It is translated as CAYNQGGNQPQHF.

The chain links TRBV9 to TRBJ2-2, with 8 bases lining up with TRBD2. Germline V lookup: CDR1 SGDLS, CDR2 YYNGEE. The CDR3 covers 15 residues. Trimming removed 1 base from V and 5 bases from J; junction bases left unmatched: 4. The CDR3 spells CASSVTGGPTGELFF. In DNA, the CDR3 is TGTGCCAGCAGCGTAACGGGAGGGCCAACCGGGGAGCTGTTTTTT.

The chain has TRBV28 and TRBJ2-2; D unresolved. Germline V lookup: CDR1 MDHEN, CDR2 SYDVKM. The CDR3 contains 12 residues. The V end lost 6 bases, the J end lost 5 bases, and 7 bases lay between the germline ends. The CDR3 loop reads CASRRRTGELFF. The CDR3 DNA follows: TGTGCCAGCAGAAGACGGACCGGGGAGCTGTTTTTT.

This clone occurred once. The chain carries TRBV28 and TRBJ2-2; 12 bases are shared with TRBD2. Germline V gives CDR1 MDHEN, CDR2 SYDVKM. The ends lost 4 bases at V and 2 bases at J; junction bases unmatched: 2. CDR3 length: 16 amino acids. CDR3 nucleotides: TGTGCCAGCAGTTCTAGCGGGAGGGGCAACACCGGGGAGCTGTTTTTT. Protein: CASSSSGRGNTGELFF.

This clone appeared a few times. This chain joins TRBV10-3 and TRBJ2-2; possibly TRBD1 for D (5 bases). The CDR3 is 14 amino acids. Trimming cost V 2 bases and J 1 base, with 5 bases left between them. Per the germline V gene, CDR1 is ENHRY and CDR2 is SYGVKD. For the CDR3, the DNA is TGTGCCATCAGTGAGGGACAGAACACCGGGGAGCTGTTTTTT. Translating it yields CAISEGQNTGELFF.

The chain employs TRBV7-9 and TRBJ2-7; no reliable D call. Trimming took 1 base from V and 10 from J, leaving 8 bases between them. From germline, CDR1 is SEHNR and CDR2 FQNEAQ (reference sequence). The CDR3 covers 11 residues. The CDR3 DNA reads as TGTGCCAGCAGCTTAGGGTTAGGCCAGTACTTC. As protein: CASSLGLGQYF.

The genes are TRBV5-4 and TRBJ2-1; D not certain. Trimming left V 2 bases short and J 4 bases short, with 13 bases between. Germline values: CDR1 SGHNT, CDR2 YYREEE (reference sequence). The CDR3 sequence is 15 residues long. CDR3 coding DNA: TGTGCCAGCAGCTTACAAGGTTTAACTTACAATGAGCAGTTCTTC. Its translation is CASSLQGLTYNEQFF.

The rearrangement links TRBV14 to TRBJ2-1, with D perhaps TRBD2 (5 bases). Trimming took 1 base from V and 6 from J, leaving 7 bases between them. The germline V gene has CDR1 SGHDN and CDR2 FVKESK. This CDR3 region has 13 residues. CDR3: CASSQAAGNEQFF. The DNA of the CDR3 is TGTGCCAGCAGCCAAGCGGCGGGCAATGAGCAGTTCTTC.

The chain carries TRBV7-2 and TRBJ2-4; 10 nucleotides match TRBD1. Looked up from germline, CDR1 is SGHTA and CDR2 is FQGNSA. V shed 1 base, J shed 6 bases, and the junction held 0 bases outside the gene matches. There are 14 residues in the CDR3. CDR3 sequence (DNA): TGTGCCAGCAGCTTAGGGGACAGGGGAAACATTCAGTACTTC. Translated, it gives CASSLGDRGNIQYF.

V is TRBV7-8 and J is TRBJ2-2; D may be TRBD2 (7 bases). Trimming pared 5 bases from V and 4 bases from J, leaving 20 bases between. CDR3 size: 17 residues. The germline V gene encodes CDR1 SGHVS and CDR2 FQNEAQ. The CDR3 bases are TGTGCCAGCAGCCCCCGTGCTAGGGGAGGGGGCACCGGGGAGCTGTTTTTT. It codes for CASSPRARGGGTGELFF.

V usage is TRBV29-1 and J usage is TRBJ2-3; 7 bases are shared with TRBD2. This CDR3 contains 16 residues. CDR1 is SQVTM, CDR2 ANQGSEA, per germline. Losses at the gene ends were 1 base for V and 0 bases for J; bases not matched to a gene: 7. CDR3 DNA: TGCAGCGTTGAAGGGGCTAGCGGTACTAGCACAGATACGCAGTATTTT. Translation gives CSVEGASGTSTDTQYF.

V usage is TRBV12-5 and J usage is TRBJ2-7; no clear D gene. Germline assignment: CDR1 LGHNT and CDR2 FRNRAP. The CDR3 consists of 13 residues. The germline V and J ends were trimmed by 2 bases and 3 bases, with 8 bases remaining between them. CDR3 amino acids: CASGLLPGYEQYF. The CDR3 DNA sequence: TGTGCTAGTGGTTTGCTACCTGGCTACGAGCAGTACTTC.

The J gene is TRBJ2-1, the V gene TRBV25-1, with unresolved D. The CDR3 contains 15 residues. The V end lost 1 base, the J end lost 6 bases, and 13 bases lay between the germline ends. Germline values: CDR1 MGHDK, CDR2 SYGVNS. The CDR3 region has the DNA TGTGCCAGCAGTGAATTTGTGGCAGGATCCAATGAGCAGTTCTTC. It yields the protein CASSEFVAGSNEQFF.

The chain recombines TRBV5-1 with TRBJ2-1; D uncertain. V was cut by 2 bases and J by 8 bases, with 17 bases left in between. CDR3 length equals 15 residues. Germline loops: CDR1 SGHRS, CDR2 YFSETQ. DNA of the CDR3: TGCGCCAGCAGCTTTTTAGGCATTGGGGTCGATGAGCAGTTCTTC. Its translation is CASSFLGIGVDEQFF.

The V gene is TRBV4-2, the J gene TRBJ2-1, with 8 bases that match TRBD2. Germline CDR1 and CDR2: LGHNA and YNFKEQ. The CDR3 totals 14 residues. V was clipped by 1 base and J by 9 bases; unmatched bases: 5. The CDR3 region is CASSQGGLAGEQFF. The CDR3 coding sequence is TGTGCCAGCAGCCAAGGAGGACTAGCTGGTGAGCAGTTCTTC.